Shown below are 12 T cell receptor beta chains from a single sample sequenced in a study of cytomegalovirus exposure and HLA in healthy donors (dated by TCRdb to 2016 to 2017). Receptor amplification or capture employed the immunoSEQ multiplex PCR assay. For the multiplex PCR, a mixture combining 60 forward primers for TCR Vbeta segments and 13 reverse primers for TCR Jbeta segments was used. TCRdb retrieved this table from immuneACCESS and kept in-frame rearrangements only. Not all clones are present; in checked studies, unresolved V genes account for under half, and no reason is known for the remainder. In this sample the table shows approximately 130,000 clones, about 77% of which occur a single time. 0.95% to 1.5% of the sample belongs to the ten largest clones. The sequencing sample was made of PBMCs. These receptors came from a man between 50 and 59 years old in good health and CMV-seronegative.

The rearrangement joins TRBV5-1 to TRBJ2-1; 14 nucleotides match TRBD2. Germline V gene lookup returns CDR1 SGHRS and CDR2 YFSETQ. The ends lost 2 bases at V and 7 bases at J; junction bases unmatched: 11. The CDR3 is made up of 18 amino acids. The CDR3 spells CASSLILTSGRAGNEQFF. The DNA of the CDR3 is TGCGCCAGCAGCTTAATCTTGACTAGCGGGAGGGCCGGAAATGAGCAGTTCTTC.

The chain recombines TRBV10-2 with TRBJ2-7; 8 positions agree with TRBD2. This CDR3 is 14 amino acids long. Unmatched junction bases numbered 9, after V lost 4 bases and J lost 7 bases. Germline CDR1 reads WSHSY; CDR2 reads SAAADI. CDR3 bases: TGCGCCAGCAGTGCAGTAGCGGGATCGGAGGAGCAGTACTTC. Translated: CASSAVAGSEEQYF.

The V and J genes are TRBV28 and TRBJ1-1, with D maybe TRBD1 (6 bases). Between the trimmed V and J ends, which lost 4 bases and 1 base, there was a span of 13 bases. Germline V gene lookup returns CDR1 MDHEN and CDR2 SYDVKM. This CDR3 region has 15 residues. CDR3 DNA sequence: TGTGCCAGCAGTTCTGCCGGGACAAAGAACACTGAAGCTTTCTTT. Translating gives CASSSAGTKNTEAFF.

The rearrangement uses TRBV28 and TRBJ1-1; D gene ambiguous. The CDR3 sequence is 12 residues long. V lost 4 bases to trimming and J lost 5 bases, with 8 bases between them. Germline CDR1 and CDR2: MDHEN and SYDVKM. The chain's CDR3 is CASSWGETEAFF. In DNA, the CDR3 is TGTGCCAGCAGTTGGGGAGAGACTGAAGCTTTCTTT.

The rearrangement links TRBV30 to TRBJ1-1, with 8 bases matching TRBD1. V was clipped by 1 base and J by 0 bases; unmatched bases: 4. The CDR3 loop spans 15 amino acids. Germline V gene sequence: CDR1 GTSNPN, CDR2 SVGIG (reference sequence). DNA for the CDR3: TGTGCCTGGAGTGGAGACAGGGGCCTGAACACTGAAGCTTTCTTT. Translating it yields CAWSGDRGLNTEAFF.

Only a few counts were recorded for this clone. J is TRBJ2-6 and V is TRBV30, with D perhaps matching TRBD1 (6 bases). The V gene's germline CDR1 is GTSNPN and CDR2 SVGIG (reference sequence). The CDR3 loop spans 14 amino acids. The V end was cut by 2 bases, the J end by 4 bases, with 9 bases between. The CDR3 DNA sequence: TGTGCCTGGAGTACAGGGTCCGGGGCCAACGTCCTGACTTTC. Translation: CAWSTGSGANVLTF.

This clone was detected only once. The rearrangement uses TRBV19 and TRBJ1-5; 9 bases map to TRBD1. CDR3 size: 16 residues. J gave up 1 base and V 7 bases, and 8 bases lay outside the gene matches. Germline-derived CDR1 and CDR2 are LNHDA and SQIVND (reference sequence). In DNA, the CDR3 is TGTGCCAGTACCCGGACAGGGGCGCGGAGCAATCAGCCCCAGCATTTT. Amino acid sequence: CASTRTGARSNQPQHF.

V and J are TRBV25-1 and TRBJ1-5; 9 nucleotides align to TRBD1. Germline loops: CDR1 MGHDK, CDR2 SYGVNS. Trimming took 2 bases from V and 5 from J; bases not matched to a gene: 4. CDR3 length: 15 amino acids. CDR3 DNA sequence: TGTGCCAGCAGTGAAGACAGGGGGTATGATCAGCCCCAGCATTTT. It is translated as CASSEDRGYDQPQHF.

V is TRBV10-3 and J is TRBJ2-1; TRBD1 matches 7 bases. Losses at the gene ends were 3 bases for V and 9 bases for J; bases not matched to a gene: 11. This CDR3 contains 15 residues. Germline V gives CDR1 ENHRY, CDR2 SYGVKD. The CDR3 DNA sequence: TGTGCCATCAGTGATTACGGACAGGAATCGGGTGAGCAGTTCTTC. Translation gives CAISDYGQESGEQFF.

This clone was counted only a few times. The J gene is TRBJ1-2, the V gene TRBV9; D may be TRBD1 (5 bases). There are 13 residues in the CDR3. V was trimmed by 4 bases and J by 1 base, leaving 8 bases between them. Per germline, CDR1 SGDLS and CDR2 YYNGEE. For the CDR3, the DNA is TGTGCCAGCAGCCCACAGGTTAACTATGGCTACACCTTC. Its protein product is CASSPQVNYGYTF.

This sequence joins TRBV2 and TRBJ1-1; 9 bases map to TRBD1. J gave up 1 base and V 6 bases, and 6 bases lay outside the gene matches. Looked up from germline, CDR1 is SNHLY and CDR2 is FYNNEI. There are 15 residues in the CDR3. The CDR3 is CASRGTGSRNTEAFF. CDR3 coding DNA: TGTGCCAGCAGGGGGACAGGGTCAAGGAACACTGAAGCTTTCTTT.

This clone was seen more than once but under ten times. The chain has TRBV7-2 and TRBJ2-7, with TRBD2 as a possible D gene (5 bases). The CDR3 totals 13 residues. Germline values: CDR1 SGHTA, CDR2 FQGNSA. Trimming took 5 bases from V and 4 from J, leaving 12 bases between them. CDR3 bases: TGTGCCAGCAGCACACGACGGACTTACGAGCAGTACTTC. Its protein is CASSTRRTYEQYF. The whole variable domain, filled in from reference TRBV7-2 and TRBJ2-7, reads GAGVSQSPSNKVTEKGKDVELRCDPISGHTALYWYRQSLGQGLEFLIYFQGNSAPDKSGLPSDRFSAERTGGSVSTLTIQRTQQEDSAVYLCASSTRRTYEQYFGPGTRLTVT.